This TCR beta chain appears in the sequencing data of a study of cytomegalovirus exposure and HLA in healthy donors. Study-wide points: Follow-up analysis found HLA locus-dependent TCR association rates, highest for DRB1 and lowest for HLA-C. Earlier analysis looked at TCR beta V segments, and most were productive about 90% or about 30% of the time. Investigators reported 150 to 200 TCR beta chains as tied to cytomegalovirus.

In regard to this clone: What it binds is unknown.

The PCR was carried out with 60 Vbeta primers and 13 Jbeta primers. Method: immunoSEQ multiplex PCR; TCRdb's copy keeps in-frame clones and lacks some. Among around 110,000 clones listed, about four fifths were seen once. Likely unrecorded immune exposures existed in these nominally healthy donors. Sequenced material: PBMCs. The sequence was obtained from a man in his thirties or forties in good health and CMV-seropositive.

The CDR3 nucleotides read TGTGCCAGCAGTTCACAGGGCTACTATGGCTACACCTTC. Its translation is CASSSQGYYGYTF. V usage is TRBV27 and J usage is TRBJ1-2; D is perhaps TRBD1 (6 bases). Germline assignment: CDR1 MNHEY and CDR2 SMNVEV (reference sequence). CDR3 length: 13 amino acids. Trimming pared 4 bases from V and 3 bases from J, leaving 9 bases between.